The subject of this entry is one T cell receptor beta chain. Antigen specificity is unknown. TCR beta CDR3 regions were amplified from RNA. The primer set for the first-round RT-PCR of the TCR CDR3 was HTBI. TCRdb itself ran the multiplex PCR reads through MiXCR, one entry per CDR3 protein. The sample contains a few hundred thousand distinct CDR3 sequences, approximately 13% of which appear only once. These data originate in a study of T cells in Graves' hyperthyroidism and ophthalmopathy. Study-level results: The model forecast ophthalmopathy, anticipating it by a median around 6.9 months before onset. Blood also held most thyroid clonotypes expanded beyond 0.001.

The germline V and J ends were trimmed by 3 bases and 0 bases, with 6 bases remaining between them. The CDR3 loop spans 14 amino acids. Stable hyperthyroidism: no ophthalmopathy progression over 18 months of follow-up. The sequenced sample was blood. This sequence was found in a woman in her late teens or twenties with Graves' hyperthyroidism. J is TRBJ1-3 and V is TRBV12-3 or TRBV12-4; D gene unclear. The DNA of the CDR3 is TGTGCCAGCAGTTTTCGGCGCTCTGGAAACACCATATATTTT. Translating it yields CASSFRRSGNTIYF.